This T cell receptor beta chain emerged from a study of T cells expressing NK-cell markers. Study-level background: Seven HCMV-seropositive donors and one seronegative donor made up the eight sequenced donors. The study's findings and limits: Of the CD8+ T cells in about 6 donors, 1.0-7.0% belonged to dominant NKG2C+ clonotypes. Among four donors, these clonotypes also ranked first in the CD3+CD56-NKG2C+ fraction.

TCRdb processed the 5' RACE reads again and assigns one entry to each CDR3 protein, with no DNA. The sample spans some 150,000 distinct CDR3 sequences; the ten largest clones claim about 39%. The CDR3 has 17 residues. As for this clonotype: Its antigen is not identified.

The gene calls are TRBV12-3 or TRBV12-4 and TRBJ2-5; TCRdb selects TRBD1, and the lack of DNA leaves this call unchecked. This TCR was recovered from a woman in her fifties or sixties in good health. The sequenced sample consisted of blood T cells: a sorted CD56 or NKG2C T cell subset, CD4+ or CD8+ T cells, or bulk PBMC T cells (not recorded which). Here the CDR3 reads CASSPGQGVGPQETQYF.